This T cell receptor beta chain was sequenced in a study of shared clonotypes between healthy human individuals. The overall study: CD4 naive and CD4 memory each took three plates per donor, while CD8 naive took two and CD8 memory one.

Produced via immunoSEQ multiplex PCR; TCRdb's table is partial and in-frame only. This sample has 740,000 or so clones, with 60% to 75% found just once. The study separated CD4+ cells into CD45RA+ naive and CD45RA-negative memory subsets. The V gene's germline CDR1 is DFQATT and CDR2 SNEGSKA (reference sequence). The germline V and J ends were trimmed by 3 bases and 9 bases, with 6 bases remaining between them. The CDR3 is 10 residues long. The TCR was taken from a woman under 40 in good health. This chain uses TRBV20-1 with TRBJ2-1; D gene uncertain. The sequencing sample was made of memory CD4+ T cells sorted from blood. Subset indicated: CD45RA-negative fraction. The CDR3 spells CSARVIEQFF. The CDR3 DNA sequence: TGCAGTGCTAGGGTAATTGAGCAGTTCTTC.